Listed below are T cell receptor beta chains from one sample, sequenced in a study of T cells in narcolepsy. The repertoire was sequenced with immunoSEQ multiplex PCR; TCRdb's copy has only in-frame clones and lacks some. Counted here are 25,000 to 35,000 clones, roughly 88% occurring once; the ten biggest clones make up 0.95% to 1.5%. Sample: CD45RA- memory CD4+ T cells from PBMCs. The receptors come from a human donor with narcolepsy. Each CDR3 is given with its conserved first and last residue. The D gene is left open where the match is weak. Only part of the rows carry a size: once, few, many, or a class if the clone is expanded.

j_call	cdr3_length	v_call	d_call	clone_size	cdr3_nt	cdr3_aa
TRBJ1-1	14	TRBV19	-	-	TGTGCCAGTAGTATTAAGGCAGCGAACACTGAAGCTTTCTTT	CASSIKAANTEAFF
TRBJ2-7	15	TRBV19	-	-	TGTGCCAGTAGTACGGGGCGAGGGTACTCCTACGAGCAGTACTTC	CASSTGRGYSYEQYF
TRBJ2-7	16	TRBV27	-	-	TGTGCCAGCAGAATGTTGTCAGGGTTAACCCGTGACGAGCAGTACTTC	CASRMLSGLTRDEQYF
TRBJ1-5	15	TRBV6-6	-	-	TGTGCCAGCAGTACACACGGCGGGAGCAATCAGCCCCAGCATTTT	CASSTHGGSNQPQHF
TRBJ2-3	15	TRBV13	-	-	TGTGCCAGCAGCCGCGGGACGGTTAGCACAGATACGCAGTATTTT	CASSRGTVSTDTQYF
TRBJ1-4	12	TRBV6-6	-	-	TGTGCCAGCAAGGAGGGTAATGAAAAACTGTTTTTT	CASKEGNEKLFF
TRBJ2-6	16	TRBV5-1	-	-	TGCGCCAGCAGCTTGGTTCTGGGTGCCGGGGCCAACGTCCTGACTTTC	CASSLVLGAGANVLTF
TRBJ2-1	16	TRBV27	TRBD2	-	TGTGCCAGCAGTTCTCGAGCGGGAGCATTCTACAATGAGCAGTTCTTC	CASSSRAGAFYNEQFF
TRBJ2-1	14	TRBV6-1	-	once	TGTGCCAGCAATGCTCCACTAGCTTCCAATGAGCAGTTCTTC	CASNAPLASNEQFF
TRBJ2-7	13	TRBV12-2	-	-	TGTGCAAGTCGCTTAGGGAACGGAGACGAGCAGTACTTC	CASRLGNGDEQYF
TRBJ1-1	15	TRBV30	TRBD1	-	TGTGCCTGGAGTGAGACAGGGAATCTCCTTTTTGAAGCTTTCTTT	CAWSETGNLLFEAFF
TRBJ2-7	14	TRBV10-2	-	-	TGCGCCAGCAGTGAGTTGGGGATCTCCTACGAGCAGTACTTC	CASSELGISYEQYF
TRBJ2-1	12	TRBV6-6	-	once	TGTGCCAGCAGTTTGAGAATAAGTGAGCAGTTCTTC	CASSLRISEQFF
TRBJ2-7	16	TRBV4-2	TRBD1	-	TGTGCCAGCAGCCAAGAGAGACAGGGACCATTTTACGAGCAGTACTTC	CASSQERQGPFYEQYF
TRBJ2-7	16	TRBV28	TRBD2	-	TGTGCCAGCAGCCCACACTTGGGACTAGTCGCCGACGAGCAGTACTTC	CASSPHLGLVADEQYF
TRBJ2-7	17	TRBV11-2	-	-	TGTGCCAGCAGCCATCAAAGGGGGGCCCACCGCTCCTACGAGCAGTACTTC	CASSHQRGAHRSYEQYF
TRBJ1-2	13	TRBV30	-	-	TGTGCCTGGTCCCGGAGGGGGACCTATGGCTACACCTTC	CAWSRRGTYGYTF
TRBJ2-7	14	TRBV7-2	TRBD2	-	TGTGCCGGCACACAAGCGGGAGGGCGCTACGAGCAGTACTTC	CAGTQAGGRYEQYF
TRBJ1-5	17	TRBV4-1	TRBD1	-	TGCGCCAGCAGCTCTCCCGGGACAGAACGTAGCAATCAGCCCCAGCATTTT	CASSSPGTERSNQPQHF
TRBJ1-1	15	TRBV11-2	-	-	TGTGCCAGCAGCTTAGTTCCTCGTGCTAACACTGAAGCTTTCTTT	CASSLVPRANTEAFF
TRBJ2-2	18	TRBV4-2	-	-	TGTGCCAGCAGCCAAGAAGGCCCCAGGGTAGCGAACACCGGGGAGCTGTTTTTT	CASSQEGPRVANTGELFF
TRBJ2-7	13	TRBV29-1	TRBD2	-	TGCAGCGCCTCTAGCGGGGGCATCTACGAGCAGTACTTC	CSASSGGIYEQYF
TRBJ2-5	14	TRBV5-1	-	-	TGCGCCAGCAGCTTCGGCGACAGCCAAGAGACCCAGTACTTC	CASSFGDSQETQYF
TRBJ2-3	17	TRBV5-6	TRBD2	few	TGTGCCAGCAGCCTTGGCAGGGCTAGCGGGAGGTCAGATACGCAGTATTTT	CASSLGRASGRSDTQYF
TRBJ2-1	12	TRBV15	-	-	TGTGCCACCAGCAGAGGAATATATGAGCAGTTCTTC	CATSRGIYEQFF
TRBJ2-5	11	TRBV18	-	-	TGTGCCAGCTCACCGAAAGAGACCCAGTACTTC	CASSPKETQYF
TRBJ1-4	15	TRBV28	-	-	TGTGCCAGCAGACCCTTCGGGACAACTAATGAAAAACTGTTTTTT	CASRPFGTTNEKLFF
TRBJ2-3	14	TRBV11-3	TRBD2	-	TGTGCCAGCAGCTTAAAGCGGGGTTCGTGGACGCAGTATTTT	CASSLKRGSWTQYF
TRBJ1-3	15	TRBV28	-	-	TGTGCCAGCAGCCTACCCCCAGGGAGTGGCAACACCATATATTTT	CASSLPPGSGNTIYF
TRBJ2-1	15	TRBV7-9	-	-	TGTGCCAGCAGCTCAGGACAGAGCTCCTACAATGAGCAGTTCTTC	CASSSGQSSYNEQFF
TRBJ2-3	14	TRBV19	-	-	TGTGCCAGTAGTATCGGTGGGAGAACAGATACGCAGTATTTT	CASSIGGRTDTQYF
TRBJ2-5	14	TRBV16	-	-	TGTGCCAGCAGCCCCAAATGGTATTACTGGACCCAGTACTTC	CASSPKWYYWTQYF
TRBJ2-1	13	TRBV7-7	-	-	TGTGCCAGCAGCTTTGACAGGTTCAATGAGCAGTTCTTC	CASSFDRFNEQFF
TRBJ1-4	15	TRBV9	TRBD1	-	TGTGCCAGCAGCGTGACCGGGACAGACTTTGAAAAACTGTTTTTT	CASSVTGTDFEKLFF
TRBJ2-7	17	TRBV6-4	-	-	TGTGCCAGCAGTGCCGCCTTGACAGGGGAGGGAAGCTACGAGCAGTACTTC	CASSAALTGEGSYEQYF
TRBJ2-5	14	TRBV11-3	TRBD1	-	TGTGCCAGCAGCCTAGGACAGGGCGCGGAGACCCAGTACTTC	CASSLGQGAETQYF
TRBJ1-2	16	TRBV18	-	once	TGTGCCAGCTCACCACGCGGGAACGACGTAATTTATGGCTACACCTTC	CASSPRGNDVIYGYTF
TRBJ1-2	14	TRBV9	-	-	TGTGCCAGCAGCGTGGCCAGTTTGGACTATGGCTACACCTTC	CASSVASLDYGYTF
TRBJ1-3	12	TRBV6-5	-	-	TGTGCCAGCAGTACCCCAGGAAACACCATATATTTT	CASSTPGNTIYF
TRBJ1-5	14	TRBV5-6	TRBD1	-	TGTGCCAGCAGCTTGAGACAGGGGTTTCAGCCCCAGCATTTT	CASSLRQGFQPQHF
TRBJ2-1	15	TRBV4-1	TRBD2	-	TGCGCCAGCGGGTCGGGACTAGCGTTCGACAATGAGCAGTTCTTC	CASGSGLAFDNEQFF
TRBJ1-4	13	TRBV27	-	-	TGTGCCACTGCGACCGGGACATTTGAAAAACTGTTTTTT	CATATGTFEKLFF
TRBJ2-1	13	TRBV11-3	-	-	TGTGCCAGCAGCTTAGACCGCTACAATGAGCAGTTCTTC	CASSLDRYNEQFF
TRBJ2-3	15	TRBV9	-	-	TGTGCCAGCAGCGTAGTGGGACTCATCACAGATACGCAGTATTTT	CASSVVGLITDTQYF
TRBJ2-5	14	TRBV7-8	TRBD1	once	TGTGCCAGCAAAACCGGGACAGCCCAAGAGACCCAGTACTTC	CASKTGTAQETQYF
TRBJ2-3	15	TRBV2	TRBD2	few	TGTGCCAGCAGATCCGGGGGGGCCAGGGCAGATACGCAGTATTTT	CASRSGGARADTQYF
TRBJ1-2	13	TRBV7-8	-	few	TGTGCCAGCAGCTTAGCGCCGGGGGGTGGCTACACCTTC	CASSLAPGGGYTF
TRBJ1-5	11	TRBV20-1	-	-	TGCAGTGCTAAGCAGGGCGTTAGCGGGCATTTT	CSAKQGVSGHF
TRBJ1-4	14	TRBV9	-	few	TGTGCCAGCAGCGTAGGTGGGCCTAATGAAAAACTGTTTTTT	CASSVGGPNEKLFF
TRBJ2-5	13	TRBV2	-	-	TGTGCCAGCAGTGGGATTTGGCAAGAGACCCAGTACTTC	CASSGIWQETQYF
TRBJ2-2	14	TRBV5-4	-	-	TGTGCCAGCAGCTTGGAACCTCGCTCTGGGGAGCTGTTTTTT	CASSLEPRSGELFF
TRBJ1-1	15	TRBV7-9	-	-	TGTGCCAGCAGCTCCTCACAGGGTTCTCACACTGAAGCTTTCTTT	CASSSSQGSHTEAFF
TRBJ2-2	13	TRBV9	-	once	TGTGCCAGCAGCGTCCAGGGTAACGGGGAGCTGTTTTTT	CASSVQGNGELFF
TRBJ1-1	16	TRBV11-3	-	-	TGTGCCAGCAGCGTCGGAGGCGCAGGGAGGAACACTGAAGCTTTCTTT	CASSVGGAGRNTEAFF
TRBJ1-2	15	TRBV6-5	-	-	TGTGCCAGCAGATCCGGGGGCGCGTCAGGCTATGGCTACACCTTC	CASRSGGASGYGYTF